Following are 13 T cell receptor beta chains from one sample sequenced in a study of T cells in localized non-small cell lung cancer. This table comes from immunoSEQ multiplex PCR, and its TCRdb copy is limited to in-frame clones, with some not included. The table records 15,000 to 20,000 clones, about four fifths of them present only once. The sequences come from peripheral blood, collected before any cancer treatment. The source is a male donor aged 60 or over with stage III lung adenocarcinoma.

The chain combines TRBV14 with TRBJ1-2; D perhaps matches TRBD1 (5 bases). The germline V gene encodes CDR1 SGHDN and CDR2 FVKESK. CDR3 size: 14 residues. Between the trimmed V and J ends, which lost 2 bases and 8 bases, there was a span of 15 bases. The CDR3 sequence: CASSQPPWGVGYTF. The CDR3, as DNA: TGTGCCAGCAGCCAACCCCCGTGGGGGGTAGGCTACACCTTC.

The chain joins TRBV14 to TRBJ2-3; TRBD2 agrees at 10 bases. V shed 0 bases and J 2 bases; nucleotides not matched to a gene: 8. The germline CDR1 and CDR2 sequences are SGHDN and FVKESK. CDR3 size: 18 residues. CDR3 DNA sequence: TGTGCCAGCAGCCAAGATATGGCTAGCGGGGGACCCACAGATACGCAGTATTTT. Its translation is CASSQDMASGGPTDTQYF.

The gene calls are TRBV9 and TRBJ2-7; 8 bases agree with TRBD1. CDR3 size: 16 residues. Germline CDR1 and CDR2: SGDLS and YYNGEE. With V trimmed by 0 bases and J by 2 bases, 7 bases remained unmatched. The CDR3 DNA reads TGTGCCAGCAGCGTAGACCCCGGGACAGGTGCCTACGAGCAGTACTTC. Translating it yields CASSVDPGTGAYEQYF.

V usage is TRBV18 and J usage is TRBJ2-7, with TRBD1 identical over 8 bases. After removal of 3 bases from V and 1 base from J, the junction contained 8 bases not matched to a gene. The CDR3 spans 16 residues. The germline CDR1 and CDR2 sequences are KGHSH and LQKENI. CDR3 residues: CASSPMTGAPSYEQYF. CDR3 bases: TGTGCCAGCTCACCGATGACAGGGGCACCATCCTACGAGCAGTACTTC.

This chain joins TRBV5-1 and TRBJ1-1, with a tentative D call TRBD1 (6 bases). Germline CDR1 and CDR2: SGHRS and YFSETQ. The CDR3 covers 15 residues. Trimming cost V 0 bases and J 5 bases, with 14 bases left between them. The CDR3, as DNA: TGCGCCAGCAGCTTGGGTTCCGGGGGCAAGACTGAAGCTTTCTTT. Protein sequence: CASSLGSGGKTEAFF.

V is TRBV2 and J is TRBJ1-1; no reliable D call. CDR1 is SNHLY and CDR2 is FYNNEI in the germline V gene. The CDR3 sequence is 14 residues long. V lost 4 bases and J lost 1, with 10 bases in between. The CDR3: CASSALVENTEAFF. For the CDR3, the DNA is TGTGCCAGCAGTGCGTTGGTGGAGAACACTGAAGCTTTCTTT.

The CDR3 DNA reads TGTGCCAGCAGCTACACCGGGGGGGTTCAGCCCCAGCATTTT. Translating gives CASSYTGGVQPQHF. The rearrangement links TRBV5-6 to TRBJ1-5, with D possibly matching TRBD1 (5 bases). CDR1 is SGHDT and CDR2 is YYEEEE in the germline V gene. This CDR3 has 14 amino acids. Trimming left V 3 bases short and J 6 bases short, with 13 bases between.

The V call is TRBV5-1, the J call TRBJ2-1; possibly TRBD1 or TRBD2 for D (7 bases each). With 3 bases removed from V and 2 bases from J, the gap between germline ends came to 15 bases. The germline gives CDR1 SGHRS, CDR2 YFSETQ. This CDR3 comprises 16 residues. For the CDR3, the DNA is TGCGCCAGCAGCTCTTCCTCAGGGGGGGCCTACAATGAGCAGTTCTTC. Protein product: CASSSSSGGAYNEQFF.

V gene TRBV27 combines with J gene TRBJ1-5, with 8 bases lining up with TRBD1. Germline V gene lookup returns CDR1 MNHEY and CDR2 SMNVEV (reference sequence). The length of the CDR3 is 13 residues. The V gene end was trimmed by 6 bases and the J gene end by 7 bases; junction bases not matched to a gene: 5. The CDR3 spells CASSINRGQPQHF. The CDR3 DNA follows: TGTGCCAGCAGCATAAACAGGGGGCAGCCCCAGCATTTT.

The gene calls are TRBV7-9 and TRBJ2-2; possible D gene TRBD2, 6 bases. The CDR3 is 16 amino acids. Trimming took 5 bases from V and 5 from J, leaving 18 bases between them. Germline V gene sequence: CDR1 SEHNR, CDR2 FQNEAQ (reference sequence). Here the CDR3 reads CASSHLGGARTGELFF. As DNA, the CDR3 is TGTGCCAGCAGCCATCTCGGAGGGGCGAGGACCGGGGAGCTGTTTTTT.

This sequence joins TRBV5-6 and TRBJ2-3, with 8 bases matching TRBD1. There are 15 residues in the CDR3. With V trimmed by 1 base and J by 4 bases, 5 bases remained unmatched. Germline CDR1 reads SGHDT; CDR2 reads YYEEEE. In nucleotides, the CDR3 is TGTGCCAGCAGCTTGAGGGCAGGGGGCTCAGATACGCAGTATTTT. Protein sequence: CASSLRAGGSDTQYF.

The CDR3, as DNA: TGTGCCAGCAGCCTCGTCGGAATGCGGAACACTGAAGCTTTCTTT. It codes for CASSLVGMRNTEAFF. The chain links TRBV28 to TRBJ1-1; no clear D gene. V was trimmed by 6 bases and J by 1 base, leaving 15 bases between them. The germline V gene encodes CDR1 MDHEN and CDR2 SYDVKM. The CDR3 loop spans 15 amino acids.

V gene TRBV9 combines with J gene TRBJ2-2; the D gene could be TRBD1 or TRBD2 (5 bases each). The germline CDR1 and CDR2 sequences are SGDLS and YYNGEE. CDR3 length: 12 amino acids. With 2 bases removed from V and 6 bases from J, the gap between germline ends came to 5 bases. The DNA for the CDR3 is TGTGCCAGCAGCGTGGGACCCGGGGAGCTGTTTTTT. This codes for CASSVGPGELFF.